This record concerns one T cell receptor beta chain sequence. This sample was included in a study of blood T cell repertoires in COVID-19. Overall study context: Acute-phase and convalescent COVID-19 samples originated in the United States, Italy and Spain. T cells, B-cell-depleted T cells, or PBMCs provided the cDNA or gDNA that served as material.

The germline V gene has CDR1 LNHDA and CDR2 SQIVND (reference sequence). The CDR3 totals 14 residues. J gave up 5 bases and V 4 bases, and 5 bases lay outside the gene matches. Per the original methods: Estimation of nucleated cell counts was performed using reference gene primer amplification. TCRdb's copy holds only in-frame clones and misses some; the assay was immunoSEQ multiplex PCR. That table furnishes V, J and clone size, whereas the DNA furnished D and trimming. This table holds fewer than 350,000 clones, roughly 85% found once. The source of this sequence is a human donor in a cohort sampled during active COVID-19. The sample was peripheral blood. The chain employs TRBV19 and TRBJ2-5, with 9 bases identical to TRBD1. The CDR3 region has the DNA TGTGCCAGTAGTACGGACAGGGGATCGGAGACCCAGTACTTC. Amino acid sequence: CASSTDRGSETQYF.